These 6 T cell receptor beta chains originate from one sample sequenced in a study of T cells after somatic rescue of genetic block. The repertoire was sequenced with immunoSEQ multiplex PCR; TCRdb's copy has only in-frame clones and lacks some. Of 45,000 to 70,000 clones listed, around 96% are singletons. Material for sequencing was peripheral blood mononuclear cells (PBMCs). The receptors stem from a child under two years old.

This clone appeared a few times. This chain joins TRBV5-1 and TRBJ2-2; D call uncertain. The CDR3 length is 13 residues. The germline V and J ends were trimmed by 0 bases and 1 base, with 1 base remaining between them. Germline V gene data show CDR1 as SGHRS and CDR2 as YFSETQ. For the CDR3, the DNA is TGCGCCAGCAGCTTGGGGAACACCGGGGAGCTGTTTTTT. Encoded protein: CASSLGNTGELFF.

This rearrangement joins TRBV4-1 to TRBJ2-7; D not certain. V gave up 1 base and J gave up 0 bases, with 4 bases separating them. CDR1 is MGHRA and CDR2 is YSYEKL in the germline V gene. The CDR3 totals 13 residues. The CDR3 DNA reads as TGCGCCAGCAGCCAAGGGGCCTCCTACGAGCAGTACTTC. Translating it yields CASSQGASYEQYF.

V usage is TRBV9 and J usage is TRBJ2-1; tentatively, D is TRBD2 (6 bases). V dropped 3 bases and J dropped 10 bases, with 14 bases sitting between them. The CDR3 extends over 13 amino acids. Germline V gene sequence: CDR1 SGDLS, CDR2 YYNGEE. CDR3 DNA sequence: TGTGCCAGCAGCGCCTCCCGGAGGGACGAGCAGTTCTTC. Translating it yields CASSASRRDEQFF. The whole variable domain, filled in from reference TRBV9 and TRBJ2-1, reads DSGVTQTPKHLITATGQRVTLRCSPRSGDLSVYWYQQSLDQGLQFLIQYYNGEERAKGNILERFSAQQFPDLHSELNLSSLELGDSALYFCASSASRRDEQFFGPGTRLTVL.

The J gene is TRBJ2-3, the V gene TRBV6-5, with 7 bases identical to TRBD2. Trimming cost V 4 bases and J 11 bases; bases outside gene matches: 6. The germline V gene has CDR1 MNHEY and CDR2 SVGAGI. The CDR3 covers 12 residues. The CDR3 DNA sequence: TGTGCCAGCAGTTCCGGGGGGTGGGAGCAGTATTTT. Amino acids: CASSSGGWEQYF.

The chain couples TRBV6-1 to TRBJ2-2; 10 bases fit TRBD2. The V gene's germline CDR1 is MNHNS and CDR2 SASEGT. Trimming took 4 bases from V and 7 from J; bases not matched to a gene: 9. This CDR3 contains 16 residues. CDR3 bases: TGTGCCAGCAGTGCTTTAGCGGGAGGTAGGGGCGGGGAGCTGTTTTTT. Translating gives CASSALAGGRGGELFF.

This chain links TRBV29-1 with TRBJ1-1; D gene unclear. CDR1 and CDR2 from the germline V gene are SQVTM and ANQGSEA. V lost 4 bases to trimming and J lost 0 bases, with 6 bases between them. The CDR3 extends over 12 amino acids. The CDR3 DNA sequence: TGCAGCGTTGGCGTCATGAACACTGAAGCTTTCTTT. This encodes CSVGVMNTEAFF.